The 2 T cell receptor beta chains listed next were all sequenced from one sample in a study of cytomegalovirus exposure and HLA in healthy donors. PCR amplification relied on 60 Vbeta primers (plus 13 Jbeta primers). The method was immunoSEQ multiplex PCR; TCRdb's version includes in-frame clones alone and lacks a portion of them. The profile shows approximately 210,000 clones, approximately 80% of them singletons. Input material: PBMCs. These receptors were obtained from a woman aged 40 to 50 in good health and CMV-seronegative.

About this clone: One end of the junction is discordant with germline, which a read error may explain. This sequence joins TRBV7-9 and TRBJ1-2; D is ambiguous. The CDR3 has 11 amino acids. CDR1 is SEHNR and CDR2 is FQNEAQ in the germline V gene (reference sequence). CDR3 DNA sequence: TGTTCCAGCAGCCCTAATCCGGGCTACACCTTC. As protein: CSSSPNPGYTF.

This CDR3 is CAWSVSNEQFF. In nucleotides, the CDR3 is TGTGCCTGGAGTGTTAGCAATGAGCAGTTCTTC. The gene calls are TRBV30 and TRBJ2-1; D ambiguous. Trimming took 0 bases from V and 6 from J, leaving 3 bases between them. CDR1 GTSNPN and CDR2 SVGIG come from the germline V gene (reference sequence). This CDR3 comprises 11 residues.